Presented here are 5 T cell receptor beta chains from one specimen sequenced in a study of tumor-infiltrating lymphocytes in primary liver carcinoma (dated by TCRdb to the late 2010s). RNA from unsorted whole blood was extracted with TRIzol reagent, and germline DNA was obtained with the DNeasy Blood & Tissue kit. Data came from an Illumina HiSeq 2500. A constant-region primer and ProtoScript II reverse transcriptase were used to reverse-transcribe TCRbeta-specific cDNA from about 530 ng total RNA. The TCRbeta libraries were prepared through three rounds of nested multiplex PCR following a slightly modified ARM-PCR procedure. The first two PCR rounds used multiplex TRBV1-TRBV30 forward primers with a Cbeta reverse primer, each for approximately 9 cycles. TCRdb redid the processing of the public reads, applying fastp at Q25 and MiXCR, and retained in-frame beta chains. Under each unique CDR3 protein, matching rows form one entry showing the most common genes and DNA. The sample includes 180,000 or so distinct CDR3 sequences, with about 60% observed a single time. The top ten clonotypes cover approximately 70% of the sample.

The sample consisted of peripheral blood. The receptors come from a man aged 35 to 55 with primary liver carcinoma and hepatitis B virus infection.

This chain links TRBV10-3 with TRBJ2-1; 13 bases line up with TRBD2. Trimming removed 2 bases from V and 9 bases from J; junction bases left unmatched: 13. Germline V lookup: CDR1 ENHRY, CDR2 SYGVKD. CDR3 length: 18 amino acids. This chain's CDR3 is CAISEGSTGLAGVGEQFF. In nucleotides, the CDR3 is TGTGCCATCAGTGAGGGAAGTACCGGACTAGCGGGAGTAGGTGAGCAGTTCTTC.

This chain links TRBV30 with TRBJ2-4; D call uncertain. This CDR3 region has 12 residues. The V gene lost 3 bases and the J gene lost 9 bases, with 12 bases spanning the gap. Germline V gene data show CDR1 as GTSNPN and CDR2 as SVGIG (reference sequence). This chain's CDR3 is CAWSRNLGIQYF. The DNA of the CDR3 is TGTGCCTGGAGCCGAAACTTGGGCATTCAGTACTTC.

The chain is built from TRBV10-3 and TRBJ2-7; no firm D call. V lost 6 bases, J lost 7 bases, and 19 bases lay in between. The length of the CDR3 is 14 residues. Germline V lookup: CDR1 ENHRY, CDR2 SYGVKD. The CDR3 sequence is CAIRNNGLLGEQYF. The DNA of the CDR3 is TGTGCCATCAGGAATAACGGCCTTTTGGGTGAGCAGTACTTC.

A remark on this clonotype: The conserved final phenylalanine or tryptophan is absent from the CDR3, which likely points to a read error. J is TRBJ2-1 and V is TRBV11-2; D possibly corresponds to TRBD2 (7 bases). The CDR3 runs to 18 residues. Trimming took 3 bases from V and 1 from J, leaving 19 bases between them. Germline CDR1 is SGHAT and CDR2 is FQNNGV. The CDR3 DNA reads as TGTGCCAGCAGCTTGAGGGGGGGGTGGAGGTCGTCCTACAATGAGCAGTTCTTA. Residues: CASSLRGGWRSSYNEQFL.

This clonotype came up many times. The chain employs TRBV6-2 or TRBV6-3 and TRBJ2-3; D gene uncertain. V was pared by 4 bases and J by 4 bases, with 3 bases between. The germline V gene encodes CDR1 MNHEY and CDR2 SVGEGT. This CDR3 has 11 amino acids. The CDR3 loop is CASSFPDTQYF. Written as DNA, the CDR3 is TGTGCCAGCAGTTTTCCAGATACGCAGTATTTT.